This T cell receptor (beta chain) was documented in a study of radiotherapy plus CTLA-4 blockade in lung cancer. Using immunoSEQ multiplex PCR, the repertoire was profiled, and TCRdb retains in-frame clones only, with some absent. The top ten clones hold 0.82% of a sample with some 90,000 clones, about four fifths of them seen once. Sequences were derived from peripheral blood, sampled from a patient treated with radiotherapy plus ipilimumab. The TCR comes from a human donor with non-small cell lung cancer who had stable disease on radiotherapy plus ipilimumab.

The CDR3 DNA follows: TGCGCCAGCAGCTTGAATCCGGGTTCTAACTATGGCTACACCTTC. Protein sequence: CASSLNPGSNYGYTF. The V and J genes are TRBV5-1 and TRBJ1-2; D gene uncertain. Germline values: CDR1 SGHRS, CDR2 YFSETQ. V was cut by 1 base and J by 0 bases, with 10 bases left in between. The CDR3 is 15 amino acids.